This T cell receptor (beta chain) was documented in a study of shared clonotypes between healthy human individuals. Overall study: With ages of 18 to 49, the donors were a couple of women and a few men.

Germline values: CDR1 MNHNS, CDR2 SASEGT. V was trimmed by 2 bases and J by 6 bases, leaving 11 bases between them. The CDR3 sequence is 14 residues long. All of the donors resided in Nashville, Tennessee, and each was a Caucasian adult. Sequenced by immunoSEQ multiplex PCR; TCRdb stores in-frame clones only, minus some. The profile shows about 230,000 clones, 65% of them singletons. This sequence originates from a man aged 30 to 39 in good health. Sequencing was carried out using memory CD4+ T cells sorted from blood. Subset given: CD45RA-negative fraction. This rearrangement joins TRBV6-1 to TRBJ2-4, with D tentatively TRBD1 (5 bases). The CDR3 nucleotides read TGTGCCAGCAGTGAATCGGACACGTTAAACATTCAGTACTTC. Amino acid sequence: CASSESDTLNIQYF.